A selection of T cell receptor beta chains follows, all from one sample in a study of spatial heterogeneity in lung cancer. MiXCR, run by TCRdb on the 5' RACE reads, gives a single entry per CDR3 protein. The table records 80,000 to 95,000 distinct CDR3 sequences, over 8.5% of them present only once. Specimen: PBMCs, collected at surgery. The source is a male donor with early-stage non-small cell lung cancer. Both conserved end residues are part of each CDR3. A D gene is named only where the DNA matches it firmly. Only part of the rows carry a size: once, few, many, or a class if the clone is expanded.

many,TRBV18,.,TRBJ2-4,CASSPPGTKNIQYF,TGTGCCAGCTCACCACCGGGGACCAAAAACATTCAGTACTTC
.,TRBV20-1,.,TRBJ2-2,CSATRVQNTGELFF,TGCAGTGCTACCAGGGTCCAGAACACCGGGGAGCTGTTTTTT
few,TRBV27,.,TRBJ2-7,CASSLRGGFFYEQYF,TGTGCCAGCAGTTTACGGGGCGGTTTTTTCTACGAGCAGTACTTC
.,TRBV12-3/TRBV12-4,TRBD2,TRBJ2-1,CASSFQLAGGEQFF,TGTGCCAGCAGTTTTCAACTAGCGGGAGGCGAGCAGTTCTTC
.,TRBV12-3/TRBV12-4,.,TRBJ2-3,CASSLRRDTQYF,TGTGCCAGCAGCCTAAGGCGGGATACGCAGTATTTT
.,TRBV5-1,.,TRBJ2-3,CASSLDGQATDTQYF,TGCGCCAGCAGCTTGGATGGGCAGGCCACAGATACGCAGTATTTT
.,TRBV7-2,TRBD2,TRBJ2-5,CASSFGLAAETQYF,TGTGCCAGCAGCTTTGGACTAGCCGCGGAGACCCAGTACTTC
.,TRBV3-1,.,TRBJ2-3,CASSQGAPTDTQYF,TGTGCCAGCAGCCAAGGTGCGCCTACAGATACGCAGTATTTT
.,TRBV10-3,.,TRBJ2-3,CAISVGEGLDTQYF,TGTGCCATCAGTGTGGGAGAGGGGTTAGATACGCAGTATTTT
few,TRBV6-5,TRBD1,TRBJ1-2,CASSPGQGYYGYTF,TGTGCCAGCAGTCCGGGACAGGGATACTATGGCTACACCTTC